One and the same sample provided the 29 T cell receptor beta chains below, sequenced in a study of T cells in Graves' hyperthyroidism and ophthalmopathy (dated by TCRdb to the late 2010s). Library preparation used multiplex PCR. The sequencer listed for this sample is Illumina HiSeq 2000. TCR beta CDR3 regions were amplified from RNA transcripts. A first-round RT-PCR of the TCR CDR3 used the HTBI primer set with the Qiagen OneStep RT-PCR kit. The raw public reads went through TCRdb reprocessing: fastp at Q25, MiXCR clone calling, in-frame beta chains kept. When rows share a CDR3 protein, they turn into one entry using the most common DNA and genes. For this sample the table gives approximately 400,000 distinct CDR3 sequences, of which approximately 14% were detected only once. The ten biggest clones cover around 7.3% of the sample. Sequencing used blood. Receptors were obtained from a woman between 18 and 29 years old with Graves' hyperthyroidism.

The rearrangement links TRBV19 to TRBJ1-5; D call uncertain. The CDR3 extends over 14 amino acids. The V and J ends lost 7 bases and 0 bases respectively, with 10 bases between them. Germline V gives CDR1 LNHDA, CDR2 SQIVND (reference sequence). CDR3 amino acids: CASKTQASNQPQHF. The CDR3 DNA reads TGTGCCAGTAAAACCCAGGCTAGCAATCAGCCCCAGCATTTT.

The CDR3 bases are TGTGCCAGCAGGGGCACGAATGGCTACACCTTC. This sequence encodes CASRGTNGYTF. This chain links TRBV2 with TRBJ1-2; D call uncertain. The germline gives CDR1 SNHLY, CDR2 FYNNEI. V lost 6 bases and J lost 6, with 8 bases in between. This CDR3 has 11 amino acids.

V usage is TRBV5-1 and J usage is TRBJ2-7; possibly TRBD1 or TRBD2 for D (5 bases each). Germline CDR1 is SGHRS and CDR2 is YFSETQ. V gave up 0 bases and J gave up 2 bases, with 12 bases separating them. CDR3 size: 15 residues. The CDR3: CASSLAGTAAYEQYF. CDR3 bases: TGCGCCAGCAGCTTGGCCGGGACGGCCGCCTACGAGCAGTACTTC.

This clonotype was observed many times. The J gene is TRBJ1-1, the V gene TRBV13, with 7 nucleotides matching TRBD1. The V gene end was trimmed by 5 bases and the J gene end by 1 base; junction bases not matched to a gene: 7. CDR1 and CDR2 (germline): PRHDT, FYEKMQ (reference sequence). This CDR3 has 15 amino acids. CDR3 DNA sequence: TGTGCCAGCAGCGCCAAGGGGGCGGGGAACACTGAAGCTTTCTTT. It yields the protein CASSAKGAGNTEAFF.

This clonotype was recorded many times. The CDR3 is CASSLSTFGPGDGYTF. In DNA, the CDR3 is TGCGCCAGCAGCCTATCGACCTTCGGACCAGGGGATGGCTACACCTTC. V and J are TRBV4-1 and TRBJ1-2; TRBD1 might be the D (6 bases). V was shortened by 4 bases and J by 6 bases, with 21 bases between the two germline ends. In germline, CDR1 is MGHRA, CDR2 YSYEKL. The CDR3 length is 16 residues.

This clonotype was counted many times. The rearrangement joins TRBV6-1 to TRBJ1-2; 9 bases align to TRBD1. V trimming: 5 bases; J trimming: 5 bases; junction bases outside the gene matches: 6. This CDR3 contains 14 residues. Per germline, CDR1 MNHNS and CDR2 SASEGT. The CDR3 region is CASSLGQGFYGYTF. As DNA, the CDR3 is TGTGCCAGCAGTCTGGGACAGGGCTTTTATGGCTACACCTTC.

This clonotype was detected ten times or more. This sequence joins TRBV6-1 and TRBJ1-2; tentative D call: TRBD1 (5 bases). V was pared by 7 bases and J by 4 bases, with 13 bases between. The V gene's germline CDR1 is MNHNS and CDR2 SASEGT. This CDR3 spans 13 amino acids. CDR3: CASTVGGVYGYTF. CDR3 in DNA: TGTGCCAGCACGGTCGGAGGGGTCTATGGCTACACCTTC.

This clonotype showed up just a few times. The genes are TRBV6-2 or TRBV6-3 and TRBJ2-1; 10 positions match TRBD2. The trim removed 2 bases at V and 5 bases at J, leaving 6 bases unmatched. There are 16 residues in the CDR3. Germline V CDR1 and CDR2: MNHEY, SVGEGT. CDR3 sequence (DNA): TGTGCCAGCAGTTACACCAGCGGGGGGGCGAACAATGAGCAGTTCTTC. Translation gives CASSYTSGGANNEQFF.

As concerns this clonotype: Since a much larger clone is just one base distant, this may be a read error. The V call is TRBV9, the J call TRBJ1-4; possible D gene TRBD1, 5 bases. The length of the CDR3 is 14 residues. V was shortened by 3 bases and J by 0 bases, with 6 bases between the two germline ends. Per the germline V gene, CDR1 is SGDLS and CDR2 is YYNGEE. CDR3 sequence reads: CASSATATNEKLFF. The CDR3 DNA is TGTGCCAGCAGCGCGACAGCAACTAATGAAAAACTGTTTTTT.

This clonotype was picked up a small number of times. CDR3 residues: CASIEQGRRNQPQHF. The CDR3 DNA reads TGTGCCAGCATAGAACAGGGGAGGCGCAATCAGCCCCAGCATTTT. The chain links TRBV12-3 or TRBV12-4 to TRBJ1-5, with TRBD1 matching over 7 bases. V lost 7 bases and J lost 2; bases outside the gene matches: 8. This CDR3 comprises 15 residues.

This chain's CDR3 is CASSFPGYSGNTIYF. In DNA, the CDR3 is TGTGCCAGCAGCTTTCCAGGATACTCTGGAAACACCATATATTTT. The gene calls are TRBV7-2 and TRBJ1-3, with unresolved D. From germline, CDR1 is SGHTA and CDR2 FQGNSA. This CDR3 contains 15 residues. Trimming removed 3 bases from V and 0 bases from J, with 9 bases in between.

In its sample, this clonotype was seen a few times. J is TRBJ1-4 and V is TRBV4-2; D might be TRBD1 (6 bases). V shed 4 bases and J shed 3 bases, with 12 bases lying between them. This CDR3 comprises 15 residues. CDR1 LGHNA and CDR2 YNFKEQ come from the germline V gene. The CDR3 nucleotides are TGTGCCAGCAGCCGACGGACAGACTCTAATGAAAAACTGTTTTTT. Translated: CASSRRTDSNEKLFF.

This clonotype was recorded at least ten times. The rearrangement joins TRBV9 to TRBJ1-1; a weak D match, TRBD1 (6 bases). This CDR3 contains 15 residues. V was trimmed by 3 bases and J by 2 bases, leaving 14 bases between them. From germline, CDR1 is SGDLS and CDR2 YYNGEE. The CDR3 nucleotides read TGTGCCAGCAGCGGGCGAGCAGGGGTAAACACTGAAGCTTTCTTT. Amino acid sequence: CASSGRAGVNTEAFF.

The chain recombines TRBV27 with TRBJ2-3; TRBD2 agrees at 8 bases. CDR1 and CDR2 from the germline V gene are MNHEY and SMNVEV (reference sequence). J was trimmed by 3 bases and V by 4 bases; bases with no gene match: 6. This CDR3 spans 15 amino acids. The CDR3 spells CASSSSGSFTDTQYF. CDR3 nucleotides: TGTGCCAGCAGTTCCAGCGGGAGTTTTACAGATACGCAGTATTTT.

Comments on this clonotype: Just one base apart from a much larger clone, this may be a read error. This chain uses TRBV7-9 with TRBJ2-7; D gene ambiguous. Germline CDR1 SEHNR, CDR2 FQNEAQ (reference sequence). There are 12 residues in the CDR3. V lost 3 bases and J 5 bases, leaving 8 bases between the germline ends. CDR3 sequence reads: CASSFIPNEQYF. The CDR3 DNA reads as TGTGCCAGCAGCTTCATCCCCAACGAGCAGTACTTC.

This clonotype was seen at least ten times. The J gene is TRBJ1-5, the V gene TRBV30; D unclear. The CDR3 loop spans 14 amino acids. V lost 0 bases to trimming and J lost 1 base, with 7 bases between them. Germline V gene lookup returns CDR1 GTSNPN and CDR2 SVGIG (reference sequence). The CDR3 DNA follows: TGTGCCTGGAGTGTTATCGGCAGCAATCAGCCCCAGCATTTT. It specifies CAWSVIGSNQPQHF.

This clonotype was observed a few times. A read error may be the cause here, since a much bigger clone is one base away. The rearrangement uses TRBV20-1 and TRBJ2-1; the match to TRBD2 covers 13 bases. With 5 bases clipped from V and 6 bases from J, the junction kept 4 bases outside the gene matches. The CDR3 runs to 14 residues. Germline-derived CDR1 and CDR2 are DFQATT and SNEGSKA (reference sequence). The CDR3 nucleotides read TGCAGTGCTTTGACTAGCGGGGGGTGCAATGAGCAGTTCTTC. Its protein product is CSALTSGGCNEQFF.

This clonotype has at least ten counts. The chain uses TRBV3-1 and TRBJ2-7, with D tentatively TRBD2 (6 bases). The CDR3 runs to 16 residues. With 1 base removed from V and 5 bases from J, the gap between germline ends came to 18 bases. Germline loops: CDR1 LGHDT, CDR2 YNNKEL (reference sequence). The CDR3: CASSQVGAGRENEQYF. Written as DNA, the CDR3 is TGTGCCAGCAGCCAAGTGGGAGCGGGCAGGGAGAACGAGCAGTACTTC.

This clonotype was recorded many times. This sequence joins TRBV7-6 and TRBJ1-2, with D possibly TRBD1 on 6 matching bases. This CDR3 has 15 residues. V lost 4 bases to trimming and J lost 8 bases, with 20 bases between them. The germline CDR1 and CDR2 sequences are SGHVS and FNYEAQ. Here the CDR3 reads CASSSQAGPGGGYTF. CDR3 in DNA: TGTGCCAGCAGCTCCCAGGCTGGCCCGGGGGGCGGCTACACCTTC.

The chain combines TRBV28 with TRBJ2-1; possibly TRBD1 for D (5 bases). Trimming took off 2 bases at V and 0 bases at J, with 8 bases between the two ends. From germline, CDR1 is MDHEN and CDR2 SYDVKM. The CDR3 is made up of 15 amino acids. The DNA of the CDR3 is TGTGCCAGCAGTTTAAGGGGCCTCTCCTACAATGAGCAGTTCTTC. Translation gives CASSLRGLSYNEQFF.

This clonotype was found many times. J is TRBJ1-2 and V is TRBV5-8; D unclear. CDR1 is SGHTS, CDR2 YDEGEE, per germline. This CDR3 spans 13 amino acids. V lost 2 bases and J 0 bases, leaving 5 bases between the germline ends. CDR3 in DNA: TGTGCCAGCAGCTTCCGCGCTAACTATGGCTACACCTTC. This encodes CASSFRANYGYTF.

This clonotype was recorded many times. The V and J genes are TRBV3-1 and TRBJ2-3; D unresolved. The V gene lost 0 bases and the J gene lost 4 bases, with 8 bases spanning the gap. The germline V gene has CDR1 LGHDT and CDR2 YNNKEL (reference sequence). The CDR3 is 14 amino acids. CDR3 amino acids: CASSQDTVSDTQYF. The CDR3 DNA follows: TGTGCCAGCAGCCAAGATACCGTATCAGATACGCAGTATTTT.

In this sample, this clonotype turned up many times. The V gene is TRBV18, the J gene TRBJ2-1; no clear D gene. Germline V gene sequence: CDR1 KGHSH, CDR2 LQKENI. The V end lost 3 bases, the J end lost 9 bases, and 6 bases lay between the germline ends. The CDR3 consists of 11 residues. CDR3 in amino acids: CASSPGSEQFF. In DNA form, the CDR3 reads TGTGCCAGCTCACCGGGTAGTGAGCAGTTCTTC. The whole variable domain, filled in from reference TRBV18 and TRBJ2-1, reads NAGVMQNPRHLVRRRGQEARLRCSPMKGHSHVYWYRQLPEEGLKFMVYLQKENIIDESGMPKERFSAEFPKEGPSILRIQQVVRGDSAAYFCASSPGSEQFFGPGTRLTVL.

This clonotype was recorded many times. J is TRBJ2-4 and V is TRBV5-1; TRBD1 agrees at 9 bases. V was clipped by 5 bases and J by 3 bases; unmatched bases: 6. This CDR3 comprises 15 residues. Germline V CDR1 and CDR2: SGHRS, YFSETQ. The CDR3 sequence: CASSSGQGDKNIQYF. CDR3 sequence (DNA): TGCGCCAGCAGTTCGGGACAGGGCGACAAAAACATTCAGTACTTC.

CDR3 bases: TGTGCCAGCAGCGGGGGGGCAGGGAGCACAGATACGCAGTATTTT. Protein sequence: CASSGGAGSTDTQYF. The V gene is TRBV9, the J gene TRBJ2-3; TRBD1 or TRBD2 may be the D gene (6 bases each). CDR3 length equals 15 residues. The V end was cut by 3 bases, the J end by 0 bases, with 11 bases between. The germline V gene encodes CDR1 SGDLS and CDR2 YYNGEE.

This chain joins TRBV2 and TRBJ2-3; D may be TRBD1 or TRBD2 (5 bases each). This CDR3 contains 18 residues. From germline, CDR1 is SNHLY and CDR2 FYNNEI. Trimming cost V 6 bases and J 0 bases, with 22 bases left between them. The CDR3 protein is CASSQDSRAWGSTDTQYF. CDR3 nucleotides: TGTGCCAGCAGCCAAGACAGCAGGGCGTGGGGGAGCACAGATACGCAGTATTTT.

At least ten counts were recorded for this clonotype. The V and J genes are TRBV2 and TRBJ2-7, with 10 bases that match TRBD2. The CDR3 has 13 residues. Trimming took 10 bases from V and 6 from J; bases not matched to a gene: 9. Looked up from germline, CDR1 is SNHLY and CDR2 is FYNNEI. The CDR3 is CAIQAGGPPEQYF. The DNA of the CDR3 is TGTGCCATACAAGCGGGAGGGCCACCCGAGCAGTACTTC.

This clonotype was counted many times. The chain couples TRBV29-1 to TRBJ2-5, with 10 bases fitting TRBD2. Germline V lookup: CDR1 SQVTM, CDR2 ANQGSEA. The CDR3 loop spans 14 amino acids. With 6 bases clipped from V and 4 bases from J, the junction kept 8 bases outside the gene matches. The CDR3 is CSVSGGASSETQYF. The DNA of the CDR3 is TGCAGCGTCAGCGGGGGGGCCAGTTCAGAGACCCAGTACTTC.

This clonotype showed up many times. The rearrangement links TRBV28 to TRBJ2-5, with TRBD2 as a possible D gene (7 bases). The germline CDR1 and CDR2 sequences are MDHEN and SYDVKM. This CDR3 is built from 16 residues. V lost 3 bases and J 4 bases, leaving 18 bases between the germline ends. CDR3 sequence: CASSFLNLRGAETQYF. CDR3 in DNA: TGTGCCAGCAGTTTCTTAAACCTTCGGGGGGCAGAGACCCAGTACTTC.